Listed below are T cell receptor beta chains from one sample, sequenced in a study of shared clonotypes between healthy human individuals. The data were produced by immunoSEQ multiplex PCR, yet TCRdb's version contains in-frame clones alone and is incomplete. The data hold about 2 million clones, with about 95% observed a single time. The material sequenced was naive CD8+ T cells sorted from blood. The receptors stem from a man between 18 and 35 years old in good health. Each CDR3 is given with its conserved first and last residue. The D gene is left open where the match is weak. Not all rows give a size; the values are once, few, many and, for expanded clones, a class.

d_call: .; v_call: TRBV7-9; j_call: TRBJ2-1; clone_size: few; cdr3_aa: CASSLEFDEQFF; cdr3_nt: TGTGCCAGCAGTTTAGAGTTTGATGAGCAGTTCTTC
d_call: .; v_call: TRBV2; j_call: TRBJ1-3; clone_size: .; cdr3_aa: CASRINRVSGNTIYF; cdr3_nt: TGTGCCAGCAGGATTAACAGGGTATCTGGAAACACCATATATTTT
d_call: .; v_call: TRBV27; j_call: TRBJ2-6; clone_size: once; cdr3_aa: CASRITGYGANVLTF; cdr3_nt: TGTGCCAGCAGGATAACAGGGTACGGGGCCAACGTCCTGACTTTC
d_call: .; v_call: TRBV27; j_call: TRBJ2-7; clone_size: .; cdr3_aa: CASSLRDKGSYEQYF; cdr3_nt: TGTGCCAGCAGTTTACGAGATAAAGGCTCCTACGAGCAGTACTTC
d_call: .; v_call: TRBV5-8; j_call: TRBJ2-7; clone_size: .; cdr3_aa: CASSPPGGATYEQYF; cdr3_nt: TGTGCCAGCAGCCCGCCGGGCGGAGCCACCTACGAGCAGTACTTC
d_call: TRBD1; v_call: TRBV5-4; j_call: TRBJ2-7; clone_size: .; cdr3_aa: CASSFHRDSYEQYF; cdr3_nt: TGTGCCAGCAGCTTCCACCGGGACAGCTACGAGCAGTACTTC
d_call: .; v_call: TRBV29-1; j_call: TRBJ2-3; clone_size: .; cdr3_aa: CSVEEQTDTDTQYF; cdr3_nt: TGCAGCGTTGAAGAACAGACAGACACAGATACGCAGTATTTT
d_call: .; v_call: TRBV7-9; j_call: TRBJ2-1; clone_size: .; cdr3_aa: CASSLSEDEQFF; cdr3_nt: TGTGCCAGCAGCTTATCGGAAGATGAGCAGTTCTTC
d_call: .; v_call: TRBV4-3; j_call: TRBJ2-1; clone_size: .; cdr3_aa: CASSQAAGSYNEQFF; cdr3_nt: TGCGCCAGCAGCCAAGCAGCAGGCTCCTACAATGAGCAGTTCTTC
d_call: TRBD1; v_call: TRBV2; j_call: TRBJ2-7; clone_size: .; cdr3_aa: CASKEGTGVHEQYF; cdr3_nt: TGTGCCAGCAAGGAAGGGACAGGGGTCCACGAGCAGTACTTC
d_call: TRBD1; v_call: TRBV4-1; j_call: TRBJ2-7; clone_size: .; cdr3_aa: CASRDRGTYEQYF; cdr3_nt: TGCGCCAGCAGGGACAGGGGCACCTACGAGCAGTACTTC
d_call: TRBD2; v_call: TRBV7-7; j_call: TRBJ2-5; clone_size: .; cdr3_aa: CASSLGETGGETQYF; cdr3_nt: TGTGCTAGCAGCTTAGGGGAGACCGGGGGGGAGACCCAGTACTTC
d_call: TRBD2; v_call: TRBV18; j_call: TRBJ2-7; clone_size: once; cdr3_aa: CASSTTSSVEEQYF; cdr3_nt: TGTGCCAGCTCAACGACTAGCTCCGTGGAGGAGCAGTACTTC
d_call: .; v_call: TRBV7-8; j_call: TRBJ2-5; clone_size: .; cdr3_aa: CASSGPGAYQETQYF; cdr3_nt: TGTGCCAGCAGCGGTCCCGGGGCCTACCAAGAGACCCAGTACTTC
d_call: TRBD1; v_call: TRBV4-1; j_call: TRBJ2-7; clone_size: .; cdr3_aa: CASSQWTGDPSEQYF; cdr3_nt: TGCGCCAGCAGCCAATGGACAGGGGATCCCTCCGAGCAGTACTTC
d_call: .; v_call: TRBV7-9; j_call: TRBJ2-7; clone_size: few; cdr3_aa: CASSDHNDEQYF; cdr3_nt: TGTGCCAGCAGCGATCACAATGACGAGCAGTACTTC
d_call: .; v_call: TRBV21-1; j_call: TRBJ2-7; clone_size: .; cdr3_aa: CASRLGEQYF; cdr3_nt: TGTGCCAGCAGACTTGGTGAGCAGTACTTC